This TCR beta chain was documented in a study of blood T cell repertoires in COVID-19. Background on the study: The United States, Italy and Spain were the sources of the acute and convalescent COVID-19 samples. In each case, the material was cDNA or gDNA derived from T cells, B-cell-depleted T cells, or PBMCs.

As originally analysed: From reference gene primer amplification, estimates of nucleated cell counts were derived. Some clones are missing from TCRdb's copy, which holds only in-frame ones; the method was immunoSEQ multiplex PCR. V and J calls and clone size come straight from that table; D and trimming were deduced from the DNA. The sample has roughly 110,000 clones; approximately 88% are singletons. CDR1 is SGHNT and CDR2 is YYREEE in the germline V gene (reference sequence). The CDR3 spans 17 residues. The ends were cut back, 0 bases at V and 4 bases at J, with 19 bases in the middle. The chain joins TRBV5-4 to TRBJ1-2, with a weak D call TRBD1 (5 bases). The sequence was collected from a woman between 70 and 85 years old with acute or convalescent COVID-19. Sequencing input: peripheral blood. The CDR3 is CASSLAGGAGGAYGYTF. The CDR3, as DNA: TGTGCCAGCAGCTTGGCTGGTGGGGCAGGAGGGGCCTATGGCTACACCTTC.